This T cell receptor beta chain was identified in a study of shared clonotypes between healthy human individuals. Study observations and caveats: A handful of donors showed sharing of about 4.8% of naive CD4 clonotypes. Memory subsets generally showed lower estimated richness than naive subsets.

The study drew all its donors from Caucasian adults living in Nashville, Tennessee. Data came from immunoSEQ multiplex PCR; TCRdb stores just in-frame clones and leaves some out. This repertoire shows roughly 2 million clones, roughly 95% found once; its top ten account for 0.13%. From germline, CDR1 is MDHEN and CDR2 SYDVKM. V lost 6 bases, J lost 0 bases, and 17 bases lay in between. The CDR3 totals 17 residues. As to this clone: Its matching antigen is unknown.

This clonotype was obtained from a man aged 18 to 29 in good health. Specimen: naive CD4+ T cells sorted from blood. The sample's subset: CD45RA+ positively selected. This chain joins TRBV28 and TRBJ2-2; D is unresolved. Written as DNA, the CDR3 is TGTGCCAGCAGACTCCTCGACAACTCCGCGAACACCGGGGAGCTGTTTTTT. This codes for CASRLLDNSANTGELFF. The variable domain in full, with the rest retrieved from reference TRBV28 and TRBJ2-2, is DVKVTQSSRYLVKRTGEKVFLECVQDMDHENMFWYRQDPGLGLRLIYFSYDVKMKEKGDIPEGYSVSREKKERFSLILESASTNQTSMYLCASRLLDNSANTGELFFGEGSRLTVL.